The TCR beta chain described here comes from a study of T cell clonality in common variable immunodeficiency. Overall study findings and caveats: Compared with controls, CVID subjects had fewer shared TCRbeta clones.

The table lists this clone with many counts. Its antigen remains unidentified. Profiling relied on immunoSEQ multiplex PCR, and the TCRdb table lists in-frame clones only, not all of them. The sample yields tens of thousands of clones, without any singletons. The material sequenced was peripheral blood mononuclear cells. This TCR came from a person aged 18-70 years in good health.

The CDR3 loop reads CSAGGTGESGNTIYF. CDR3 DNA, as far as it was read: TGCAGTGCTGGGGGCACAGGGGAATCTGGAAACACC. The gene calls are TRBV20-1 and TRBJ1-3; 7 bases match TRBD1. Sequencing ends 3 residues short of the CDR3 end; the germline J gene provides the rest. This CDR3 region has 15 residues. J gave up 1 base and V 5 bases, and 8 bases lay outside the gene matches. Per the germline V gene, CDR1 is DFQATT and CDR2 is SNEGSKA (reference sequence).